The entry below gives a single T cell receptor beta chain sequence along with its context. The antigen is undetermined. V dropped 6 bases and J dropped 0 bases, with 17 bases sitting between them. Germline-derived CDR1 and CDR2 are SGHTA and FQGNSA. The CDR3 extends over 16 amino acids. The data belong to a study of shared clonotypes between healthy human individuals. Some clones are missing from TCRdb's copy, which holds only in-frame ones; the method was immunoSEQ multiplex PCR. The sample yields 600,000 to 700,000 clones, 60% to 75% seen once. CD4+ cells were split into CD45RA+ naive and CD45RA-negative memory subsets. Study-level findings and limits: Though the depth was large, rarefaction showed that sorted-subset sequencing was incomplete.

The specimen was memory CD4+ T cells sorted from blood. Noted subset: CD45RA-negative fraction. The gene calls are TRBV7-2 and TRBJ1-1; the D is unclear. The receptor was derived from a woman aged 30 to 39 in good health. CDR3 sequence: CASRQNAVLLNTEAFF. In DNA, the CDR3 is TGTGCCAGCAGACAAAACGCGGTGCTCCTGAACACTGAAGCTTTCTTT. Full variable domain (missing parts from reference TRBV7-2 and TRBJ1-1): GAGVSQSPSNKVTEKGKDVELRCDPISGHTALYWYRQSLGQGLEFLIYFQGNSAPDKSGLPSDRFSAERTGGSVSTLTIQRTQQEDSAVYLCASRQNAVLLNTEAFFGQGTRLTVV.